This TCR beta chain was captured by sequencing in a study of blood T cell repertoires in COVID-19. The trim removed 1 base at V and 13 bases at J, leaving 12 bases unmatched. Germline CDR1 is LGHNT and CDR2 is FRNRAP. The CDR3 spans 14 residues. Profiled with immunoSEQ multiplex PCR; TCRdb holds only in-frame clones, not every one. Of about 380,000 clones listed, around 87% are singletons. The gene calls are TRBV12-5 and TRBJ1-1, with 7 positions matching TRBD1. The sequence came from a young man who had recovered from COVID-19. Sequenced material: PBMCs or T cells enriched from blood (not recorded which). CDR3 loop: CASGLARDSEKGFF. The CDR3, as DNA: TGTGCTAGTGGTTTGGCCAGGGACAGTGAAAAAGGTTTCTTT.